The rows below give T cell receptor beta chains drawn from one sample of a study of T-cell reconstitution after alpha-beta-depleted transplantation in children. Each CDR3 protein gets one entry after TCRdb re-called the PCR reads with MiXCR. The table has some 830,000 distinct CDR3 sequences, about 16% seen once; the top ten hold about 4.6%. Sequencing was performed on PBMCs, mostly from graft donor cells, taken 360 days after TCRalphabeta/CD19-depleted stem cell transplant. The receptors shown here come from a male patient between 10 and 17 years old who had a stem cell transplant for acute lymphoblastic leukemia, so the T cells may come from the graft donor. The CDR3 runs from the conserved cysteine through the conserved F or W. D genes are given only for firm matches. Expanded clones get a size class; other rows say once, few or many, or leave the size out.

v_gene	d_gene	abundance	j_gene	CDR3nt	CDR3aa
TRBV7-3	-	-	TRBJ1-3	TGTGCCAGCAGCTTAGAGGGGCTGCCTGGAAACACCATATATTTT	CASSLEGLPGNTIYF
TRBV24-1	-	few	TRBJ2-2	TGTGCCACCAGTGAGGTTCGAACCGGGGAGCTGTTTTTT	CATSEVRTGELFF
TRBV20-1	TRBD2	-	TRBJ2-1	TGCAGTGCTAGAGTTAGCGGGGGGGTCTACAATGAGCAGTTCTTC	CSARVSGGVYNEQFF
TRBV5-1	-	-	TRBJ2-2	TGCGCCTCCGCAGGTGTGGCGAGCGGCACCGGGGAGCTGTTTTTT	CASAGVASGTGELFF
TRBV9	-	-	TRBJ2-3	TGTGCCAGCGGAATAACGCAGTATTTT	CASGITQYF
TRBV5-1	TRBD2	few	TRBJ2-7	TGCGCCAGCAGCTTGATTCACGGGACTACCTACGAGCAGTACTTC	CASSLIHGTTYEQYF
TRBV5-1	-	many	TRBJ2-1	TGCGCCAGCAGCTTGGTACCGGGAGCAGATGAGCAGTTCTTC	CASSLVPGADEQFF
TRBV9	-	few	TRBJ1-1	TGTGCCAGCAGCGTCCCCACTACAGGGAACACTGAAGCTTTCTTT	CASSVPTTGNTEAFF
TRBV5-6	-	-	TRBJ2-1	TGTGCCAGCAGCTTGGCCGGGTGGGGGCGGGAGTACAATGAGCAGTTCTTC	CASSLAGWGREYNEQFF
TRBV7-3	TRBD2	-	TRBJ2-2	TGTGCCAGCAGCTTAACCCGCGGGGGGACGAACACCGGGGAGCTGTTTTTT	CASSLTRGGTNTGELFF
TRBV29-1	-	-	TRBJ2-2	TGCAGCGCCTCTAGCACCGGGGAGCTGTTTTTT	CSASSTGELFF
TRBV5-1	-	-	TRBJ2-5	TGCGCCAGCGGTGGAAGCGACAGAGAGACCCAGTACTTC	CASGGSDRETQYF
TRBV12-3/TRBV12-4	-	-	TRBJ1-6	TGTGCCAGCAGTTTATCCAGAAGGAGTTCACCCCTCCACTTT	CASSLSRRSSPLHF
TRBV20-1	-	few	TRBJ1-2	TGCAGTGCTAGAGACCCAAGGGGTTATGGCTACACCTTC	CSARDPRGYGYTF
TRBV20-1	-	-	TRBJ2-7	TGCAGTGCTAGAGGTAGACCCTACGAGCAGTACTTC	CSARGRPYEQYF
TRBV25-1	TRBD2	-	TRBJ2-1	TGTGCCAGCAGACTAGCGGGAGGTGAAAGGCTCCAGTTCTTC	CASRLAGGERLQFF
TRBV7-9	-	-	TRBJ2-7	TGTGCCAGCAGACTGGGTGGGGACGGGGACTACGAGCAGTACTTC	CASRLGGDGDYEQYF
TRBV25-1	-	few	TRBJ2-1	TGTGCCAGCAGTGACCCGAGCGGGCGGTCCTACAATGAGCAGTTCTTC	CASSDPSGRSYNEQFF
TRBV6-4	TRBD2	few	TRBJ2-1	TGTGCCAGCAGTGAGCAGCGGGAGTCCTACAATGAGCAGTTCTTC	CASSEQRESYNEQFF
TRBV12-3/TRBV12-4	-	few	TRBJ2-6	TGTGCCAGCAGCCCCGAGGACTCTGGGGCCAACGTCCTGACTTTC	CASSPEDSGANVLTF
TRBV7-2	-	-	TRBJ1-1	TGTGCCAGCAGCTTAGACGGGGCAGGTACTGAAGCTTTCTTT	CASSLDGAGTEAFF
TRBV11-2	-	-	TRBJ1-3	TGTGCCAGCAGCTTCACTTCCCCCTCCATATATTTT	CASSFTSPSIYF
TRBV4-1	-	few	TRBJ2-3	TGCGCCAGCAGAAGGGTGGGGAGCACAGATACGCAGTATTTT	CASRRVGSTDTQYF
TRBV5-1	TRBD2	-	TRBJ2-5	TGCGCCAGCAGCTTGTCGACCGGGACTAGCGGGATATGGCCCCAGTACTTC	CASSLSTGTSGIWPQYF
TRBV5-1	TRBD2	-	TRBJ2-2	TGCGCCAGCAGCTTGTGGGGACTAGCGGGAGGATCTGGTCGGCGGACCGGGGAGCTGTTTTTT	CASSLWGLAGGSGRRTGELFF
TRBV7-8	TRBD2	few	TRBJ2-5	TGTGCCAGCAGCTCCAGGAGGTTCCCTCTAGCGGGAGCGACGTTGGAGACCCAGTACTTC	CASSSRRFPLAGATLETQYF
TRBV7-8	TRBD2	-	TRBJ2-3	TGTGCCAGCAGCTTAGCGCTTGGCGGGAGTTCCCCAGATACGCAGTATTTT	CASSLALGGSSPDTQYF
TRBV7-9	-	-	TRBJ2-5	TGTGCCAGCAGCCCGCGGAACCAAGAGACCCAGTACTTC	CASSPRNQETQYF
TRBV20-1	-	-	TRBJ2-5	TGCAGTGCTAGGGGCGACGTACAAGAGACCCAGTACTTC	CSARGDVQETQYF
TRBV5-1	TRBD1	few	TRBJ2-3	TGCGCCAGCAACATACCGGGACAGGGGGTTACAGATACGCAGTATTTT	CASNIPGQGVTDTQYF
TRBV25-1	TRBD1	-	TRBJ2-1	TGTGCCAGCAGTCCAGGACAGGGCAGGCATGAGCAGTTCTTC	CASSPGQGRHEQFF
TRBV24-1	-	many	TRBJ2-3	TGTGCCACCAGTGACCCGGACAAGACAGAAGGGTCGTATACGCAGTATTTT	CATSDPDKTEGSYTQYF
TRBV12-3/TRBV12-4	TRBD1	few	TRBJ2-7	TGTGCCAGCAATACAAGGGGGCTCTACGAGCAGTACTTC	CASNTRGLYEQYF
TRBV10-1	-	-	TRBJ2-1	TGCGCCAGCAGTGAGTCCCCAGGGGCCCTGTACAATGAGCAGTTCTTC	CASSESPGALYNEQFF
TRBV29-1	-	few	TRBJ2-7	TGCAGCGTTGGAGGCGGGACCGAGCAGTACTTC	CSVGGGTEQYF
TRBV5-1	-	few	TRBJ2-1	TGCGCCAGCAGCTTGGACGGGACCCCCTACAATGAGCAGTTCTTC	CASSLDGTPYNEQFF
TRBV6-1	TRBD2	-	TRBJ2-1	TGTGCCAGCAGTAGCGGGAGTAAAAATGAGCAGTTCTTC	CASSSGSKNEQFF